This T cell receptor beta chain was observed in a study of blood T cells in healthy people across ages (dated by TCRdb to 2015 to 2017). About the investigation overall: In model experiments, roughly one uniquely barcoded TCR beta cDNA molecule per two T cells was captured by template switching. Age-related changes in TCR beta repertoire diversity were measured in the study by deep sequencing normalized with unique cDNA molecular identifiers. Donors were grouped into four age groups: young (average 16 years), middle-aged (roughly 40), aged (62) and long-lived (around 80). To avoid experimental bias, donors of different ages were randomly spread across the sequencing lanes. For two donors (one aged 18 to 30 and one aged 80 or older), the study analyzed two additional independent replicas of 1 million unique cDNA reads from the same blood draw. Summary of the overall study and its limitations: The long-lived group showed more naive CD4+ T cells, fewer expanded clones and increased TCR diversity than the aged group, suggesting age selection. A strong correlation was found between observed TCR beta diversity and the percentage of naive T cells measured by flow cytometry. Donor CMV infection status was unknown, potentially confounding age-related changes in expanded clonotypes. Estimates of total diversity from one million sequenced T cells were regarded as lower bounds and underestimates. Observed TCR beta diversity per million T cells fell roughly linearly with age, and a significant reduction was already apparent by age around 39. Bulk unsorted PBMC profiling prevented conclusive comparison of naive and antigen-experienced compartments.

Systemically healthy Caucasian individuals from Russia, 35 to 50 in total and aged roughly 6 to 95 years, were included as donors. Each donor gave ten milliliters of peripheral blood, collected into EDTA-treated Vacutainer tubes. Ficoll-Paque density-gradient centrifugation was used to isolate PBMCs, with at least 6 million obtained per sample. Trizol reagent was used to extract total RNA from the PBMCs, yielding at least 6 micrograms per sample. The percentages of naive CD45RAhigh/CD27high T cells were determined by flow cytometry on a PBMC aliquot from every donor. Library generation was performed with 5' RACE. Sequencer: Illumina HiSeq 2500. The second PCR ran for about 6 to 12 cycles and used a J-beta primer mix along with a sample-barcoded 5' primer. A unique molecular identifier was introduced onto each TCR beta cDNA molecule by a template-switch 5' adaptor carrying 12 random nucleotides. Each sample yielded at least 2.5 million CDR3-containing paired-end reads. First-strand cDNA was synthesized from all RNA with the Mint cDNA synthesis kit, primed by a TRBC-specific oligonucleotide. After uracil-DNA glycosylase treatment, a first 18-cycle PCR used universal primers M1SS and BC2_uni_R on all cDNA. The paper's processing steps were these. Normalization of each sample was performed by random selection of 1 million high-quality reads, each carrying a distinct molecular identifier. Reads sharing molecular identifiers were discarded rather than binned into consensus sequences. MiTCR, set to a Q25 quality threshold and the strictest error-elimination algorithm, was used for CDR3 identification, clonotype clustering and error correction. A nonparametric unseen species model using Euler transformation provided a lower-bound estimate of total TCR beta diversity. Using fastp at Q25 and MiXCR, TCRdb reprocessed the public reads and kept productive beta chains. One record per CDR3 amino acid sequence lists the most common genes and DNA. TCRdb, not the authors, supplied the V and J calls. This sample gives 650,000 to 1,000,000 distinct CDR3 sequences in total; roughly 34% of them show up just once. The ten biggest clones cover about an eighth of the sample.

From the cysteine up to the phenylalanine, the CDR3 has a length of 17 residues. Left in the record is the CDR3 DNA by itself, 51 bases read in frame from the first base. Trimming takes 2 bases from V and 0 bases from J, and the germline ends sit 13 bases apart. CDR1 and CDR2 were assigned from the germline V gene as SGHVS and FNYEAQ. This clonotype showed up just a few times. What this receptor recognizes is not known. It has no much larger one-base neighbor in the sample; base qualities were not kept. The sequence links TRBV7-6 to TRBJ2-2; a confident D gene designation cannot be given. Sequencing input: blood. The receptor comes from a man aged 18 to 35 in good health. Read as DNA, the sequence is TGTGCCAGCAGCTTATCTGTAGGCACCGCGAACACCGGGGAGCTGTTTTTT. Translated, this is CASSLSVGTANTGELFF.